Shown below are 30 T cell receptor beta chains from a single sample sequenced in a study of T cells in Graves' hyperthyroidism and ophthalmopathy. From RNA transcripts, TCR beta CDR3 regions were amplified. First-round RT-PCR of the TCR CDR3 relied on the HTBI primer set. TCRdb reprocessed the multiplex PCR reads with MiXCR, giving one entry per CDR3 protein. The repertoire holds approximately 690,000 distinct CDR3 sequences, with 14% as singletons. Sequenced sample: blood. The receptor set was obtained from a woman between 45 and 65 years old with Graves' ophthalmopathy.

With regard to this clonotype: A clone one base away is much larger, so this may be a read error. This chain uses TRBV11-2 with TRBJ2-5, with TRBD2 matching 10 bases. With V trimmed by 2 bases and J by 4 bases, 7 bases remained unmatched. The CDR3 totals 16 residues. Germline CDR1 is SGHAT and CDR2 is FQNNGV. DNA of the CDR3: TGTGCCAGCAGCTTACTTAGCGGGGGGAAATCAGAGACCCAGTACTTC. It encodes CASSLLSGGKSETQYF.

The sample holds many counts of this clonotype. This chain uses TRBV6-2 or TRBV6-3 with TRBJ2-4; 10 positions match TRBD2. With 5 bases clipped from V and 3 bases from J, the junction kept 7 bases outside the gene matches. CDR3 size: 16 residues. Germline CDR1 and CDR2: MNHEY and SVGEGT. CDR3 protein: CASSPLAGAVKNIQYF. CDR3 in DNA: TGTGCCAGCAGTCCTCTAGCGGGAGCGGTCAAAAACATTCAGTACTTC.

This clonotype occurred a few times. The V call is TRBV19, the J call TRBJ1-3; maybe TRBD1 (5 bases). This CDR3 contains 14 residues. Germline V gene sequence: CDR1 LNHDA, CDR2 SQIVND (reference sequence). V was pared by 3 bases and J by 1 base, with 7 bases between. The CDR3 protein is CASSMRGSGNTIYF. CDR3 sequence (DNA): TGTGCCAGTAGTATGAGGGGTTCTGGAAACACCATATATTTT.

In this sample, this clonotype turned up a few times. The V call is TRBV19, the J call TRBJ1-5; 8 bases fit TRBD1. This CDR3 is built from 15 residues. Looked up from germline, CDR1 is LNHDA and CDR2 is SQIVND (reference sequence). V was pared by 3 bases and J by 2 bases, with 3 bases of the junction left unmatched. Written as DNA, the CDR3 is TGTGCCAGTAGTATCTGGACAGGGTGCAATCAGCCCCAGCATTTT. It specifies CASSIWTGCNQPQHF. Full variable domain (rest looked up from reference TRBV19 and TRBJ1-5): DGGITQSPKYLFRKEGQNVTLSCEQNLNHDAMYWYRQDPGQGLRLIYYSQIVNDFQKGDIAEGYSVSREKKESFPLTVTSAQKNPTAFYLCASSIWTGCNQPQHFGDGTRLSIL.

The chain combines TRBV28 with TRBJ1-1; D is unresolved. This CDR3 is built from 14 residues. In germline, CDR1 is MDHEN, CDR2 SYDVKM. Trimming removed 6 bases from V and 2 bases from J, with 13 bases in between. CDR3 nucleotide sequence: TGTGCCAGCAGCCCCCCCCAATATAACACTGAAGCTTTCTTT. It translates to CASSPPQYNTEAFF.

The J gene is TRBJ2-7, the V gene TRBV7-8, with TRBD2 matching over 8 bases. Per germline, CDR1 SGHVS and CDR2 FQNEAQ. The V segment lost 5 bases and the J segment 4 bases; nucleotides outside the gene matches: 13. The CDR3 covers 16 residues. CDR3 DNA sequence: TGTGCCAGCAGCACACAGTCGGGACTAGGGCCATACGAGCAGTACTTC. Translated: CASSTQSGLGPYEQYF.

V and J are TRBV27 and TRBJ2-2; 14 bases are shared with TRBD2. CDR1 is MNHEY and CDR2 is SMNVEV in the germline V gene (reference sequence). The CDR3 extends over 17 amino acids. After removal of 8 bases from V and 0 bases from J, the junction contained 5 bases not matched to a gene. The CDR3 DNA reads as TGTGCCAGCCACGGGACTAGCGGGAGCCCGAACACCGGGGAGCTGTTTTTT. As protein: CASHGTSGSPNTGELFF.

This clonotype was counted only a few times. The CDR3 region is CASSYRRQGQPQHF. The CDR3, as DNA: TGTGCCAGCAGTTACCGGCGACAGGGCCAGCCCCAGCATTTT. The V gene is TRBV6-5, the J gene TRBJ1-5, with 7 bases aligning to TRBD1. V was clipped by 2 bases and J by 7 bases; unmatched bases: 5. This CDR3 comprises 14 residues. CDR1 and CDR2 from the germline V gene are MNHEY and SVGAGI.

This clonotype was counted ten times or more. The rearrangement uses TRBV24-1 and TRBJ2-1, with TRBD2 identical over 9 bases. Germline assignment: CDR1 KGHDR and CDR2 SFDVKD. There are 16 residues in the CDR3. J gave up 5 bases and V 3 bases, and 7 bases lay outside the gene matches. In nucleotides, the CDR3 is TGTGCCACCAGTGATGCTAGCGGGACGGTTCACAATGAGCAGTTCTTC. Its translation: CATSDASGTVHNEQFF.

The rearrangement uses TRBV19 and TRBJ2-3; the match to TRBD2 covers 8 bases. Per germline, CDR1 LNHDA and CDR2 SQIVND (reference sequence). The CDR3 is 14 residues long. The V gene end was trimmed by 3 bases and the J gene end by 1 base; junction bases not matched to a gene: 0. CDR3: CASSISGGTDTQYF. DNA for the CDR3: TGTGCCAGTAGTATTAGCGGGGGCACAGATACGCAGTATTTT.

This clonotype was observed at least ten times. The V and J genes are TRBV2 and TRBJ1-1, with TRBD1 as a possible D gene (5 bases). With 2 bases removed from V and 6 bases from J, the gap between germline ends came to 10 bases. Germline loops: CDR1 SNHLY, CDR2 FYNNEI. The CDR3 totals 13 residues. The CDR3 DNA sequence: TGTGCCAGCAGTGAACACAGGAAGGCTGAAGCTTTCTTT. It specifies CASSEHRKAEAFF.

In this sample, this clonotype turned up many times. The CDR3 DNA reads TGTGCCAGCAGCAGAACCATCGGGACAGGGGGCACAACCCAGTACTTC. This translates into CASSRTIGTGGTTQYF. V is TRBV12-3 or TRBV12-4 and J is TRBJ2-5, with 12 bases identical to TRBD1. This CDR3 contains 16 residues. The V gene end was trimmed by 6 bases and the J gene end by 8 bases; junction bases not matched to a gene: 13.

In this sample, this clonotype turned up many times. This rearrangement joins TRBV5-1 to TRBJ2-7, with 7 bases fitting TRBD1. This CDR3 contains 16 residues. J lost 0 bases, V lost 1 base, and 7 bases had no gene match. Germline V gene lookup returns CDR1 SGHRS and CDR2 YFSETQ. This CDR3 reads CASSLFGTDTSYEQYF. The DNA for the CDR3 is TGCGCCAGCAGCTTGTTCGGGACAGACACCTCCTACGAGCAGTACTTC.

This clonotype was seen ten or more times. The chain joins TRBV7-9 to TRBJ2-1; 9 bases are shared with TRBD2. Unmatched junction bases numbered 9, after V lost 4 bases and J lost 2 bases. CDR3 size: 17 residues. Germline V lookup: CDR1 SEHNR, CDR2 FQNEAQ (reference sequence). The CDR3 nucleotides are TGTGCCAGCAGCTCGGGGGCCTTAGCGGGAGCCTACAATGAGCAGTTCTTC. It codes for CASSSGALAGAYNEQFF.

This clonotype was counted many times. The rearrangement joins TRBV28 to TRBJ2-5; tentatively, D is TRBD1 (5 bases). Germline V gives CDR1 MDHEN, CDR2 SYDVKM. This CDR3 has 16 amino acids. V dropped 2 bases and J dropped 1 base, with 14 bases sitting between them. The CDR3 loop is CASSLTVSDTQETQYF. As DNA, the CDR3 is TGTGCCAGCAGTTTAACTGTTTCGGACACCCAAGAGACCCAGTACTTC.

The CDR3 DNA is TGTGCCAGCACTCTCCGCCTAGGGTCCTCAAGCGAGCAGTACTTC. Its translation is CASTLRLGSSSEQYF. The chain joins TRBV6-1 to TRBJ2-7; D remains ambiguous. The germline V gene has CDR1 MNHNS and CDR2 SASEGT. Trimming pared 7 bases from V and 6 bases from J, leaving 22 bases between. This CDR3 has 15 amino acids.

This clonotype has a count of ten or more. This chain connects TRBV5-1 to TRBJ2-3; possibly TRBD2 for D (6 bases). Trimming left V 5 bases short and J 1 base short, with 11 bases between. The CDR3 has 14 residues. From germline, CDR1 is SGHRS and CDR2 YFSETQ. CDR3 in amino acids: CASSNGGGTDTQYF. The CDR3 region has the DNA TGCGCCAGCAGTAACGGCGGGGGCACAGATACGCAGTATTTT. Variable domain in full (rest from reference TRBV5-1 and TRBJ2-3): KAGVTQTPRYLIKTRGQQVTLSCSPISGHRSVSWYQQTPGQGLQFLFEYFSETQRNKGNFPGRFSGRQFSNSRSEMNVSTLELGDSALYLCASSNGGGTDTQYFGPGTRLTVL.

The chain couples TRBV20-1 to TRBJ2-1; tentative D call: TRBD2 (6 bases). V was trimmed by 1 base and J by 4 bases, leaving 11 bases between them. The CDR3 is 14 residues long. Germline V gene lookup returns CDR1 DFQATT and CDR2 SNEGSKA (reference sequence). CDR3 nucleotides: TGCAGTGCTAGAGGACTAGGTCCTTACAATGAGCAGTTCTTC. Protein: CSARGLGPYNEQFF.

This clonotype was recorded many times. The chain carries TRBV6-1 and TRBJ2-3; 7 nucleotides match TRBD2. Germline lookup yields CDR1 MNHNS and CDR2 SASEGT. The CDR3 runs to 14 residues. The J segment lost 4 bases and the V segment lost 6 bases, leaving 7 bases of the junction unmatched. The DNA for the CDR3 is TGTGCCAGCAGGGGAGGGACCTCCCCAGATACGCAGTATTTT. Its translation is CASRGGTSPDTQYF.

The chain combines TRBV24-1 with TRBJ2-7, with 8 bases that match TRBD1. CDR3 length: 14 amino acids. CDR1 is KGHDR and CDR2 is SFDVKD in the germline V gene. J gave up 2 bases and V 4 bases, and 3 bases lay outside the gene matches. Here the CDR3 reads CATSDPGGPYEQYF. Written as DNA, the CDR3 is TGTGCCACCAGTGACCCAGGGGGCCCCTACGAGCAGTACTTC.

The chain combines TRBV29-1 with TRBJ1-1; 9 bases fit TRBD1. The CDR3 loop spans 12 amino acids. The trim removed 0 bases at V and 11 bases at J, leaving 4 bases unmatched. From germline, CDR1 is SQVTM and CDR2 ANQGSEA. CDR3 bases: TGCAGCGTTGAAGAGGGACAGGGTATGGCTTTCTTT. Translation: CSVEEGQGMAFF.

This clonotype showed up many times. The rearrangement joins TRBV27 to TRBJ2-1, with no clear D. Trimming removed 6 bases from V and 0 bases from J, with 9 bases in between. Germline V gene lookup returns CDR1 MNHEY and CDR2 SMNVEV (reference sequence). The CDR3 spans 14 residues. This CDR3 is CASRIRSSYNEQFF. The CDR3 nucleotides are TGTGCCAGCAGGATCCGTAGCTCCTACAATGAGCAGTTCTTC.

The sample holds a few counts of this clonotype. The chain links TRBV28 to TRBJ1-4, with 8 bases that match TRBD1. The germline gives CDR1 MDHEN, CDR2 SYDVKM. The CDR3 contains 14 residues. V was pared by 3 bases and J by 6 bases, with 3 bases of the junction left unmatched. CDR3 loop: CASSFRGRHEKLFF. In DNA form, the CDR3 reads TGTGCCAGCAGTTTCAGGGGGCGCCATGAAAAACTGTTTTTT.

This clonotype showed up just a few times. The J gene is TRBJ1-5, the V gene TRBV28; D remains unclear. The CDR3 sequence is 14 residues long. CDR1 is MDHEN, CDR2 SYDVKM, per germline. Trimming shortened V by 2 bases and J by 3 bases, and 8 bases separated the two germline ends. The CDR3 DNA is TGTGCCAGCAGTTTACGGAAATACAATCAGCCCCAGCATTTT. This translates into CASSLRKYNQPQHF.

Ten or more counts support this clonotype. The rearrangement links TRBV11-3 to TRBJ2-5; a weak D match, TRBD2 (5 bases). Germline-derived CDR1 and CDR2 are SGHNT and YENEEA. CDR3 length equals 15 residues. Trimming pared 5 bases from V and 4 bases from J, leaving 17 bases between. This CDR3 reads CASSPGTETGETQYF. The CDR3 nucleotides are TGTGCCAGCAGCCCGGGAACCGAAACCGGAGAGACCCAGTACTTC.

This clonotype was seen at least ten times. The chain uses TRBV12-3 or TRBV12-4 and TRBJ1-5; D ambiguous. Trimming took off 0 bases at V and 1 base at J, with 10 bases between the two ends. The CDR3 covers 16 residues. Here the CDR3 DNA reads TGTGCCAGCAGTTTAGCGGGCAGTAGCAGCAATCAGCCCCAGCATTTT. Encoded protein: CASSLAGSSSNQPQHF.

Ten or more counts support this clonotype. The rearrangement links TRBV14 to TRBJ2-3; possible D gene TRBD1, 5 bases. Germline CDR1 SGHDN, CDR2 FVKESK. Between the trimmed V and J ends, which lost 4 bases and 2 bases, there was a span of 13 bases. The CDR3 length is 15 residues. CDR3 coding DNA: TGTGCCAGCAGCCCCGGTGGGGCATACACAGATACGCAGTATTTT. Translating gives CASSPGGAYTDTQYF.

CDR3 amino acids: CSVGPEQGVNTGELFF. In DNA form, the CDR3 reads TGCAGCGTTGGCCCGGAGCAGGGCGTGAACACCGGGGAGCTGTTTTTT. The chain employs TRBV29-1 and TRBJ2-2; D is perhaps TRBD1 (5 bases). V was clipped by 4 bases and J by 1 base, with 16 bases between them. CDR3 length: 16 residues. Looked up from germline, CDR1 is SQVTM and CDR2 is ANQGSEA.

This clonotype was seen more than once but under ten times. The chain is built from TRBV5-6 and TRBJ2-7; 12 nucleotides line up with TRBD1. This CDR3 has 14 amino acids. The germline CDR1 and CDR2 sequences are SGHDT and YYEEEE. The junction had 5 bases not matched to a gene; V was cut back by 4 bases and J by 6 bases. This CDR3 is CASSTRDRGPEQYF. CDR3 bases: TGTGCCAGCAGCACCCGGGACAGGGGGCCCGAGCAGTACTTC.

The chain joins TRBV4-3 to TRBJ2-7, with D tentatively TRBD2 (6 bases). Looked up from germline, CDR1 is LGHNA and CDR2 is YSLEER. The CDR3 sequence is 14 residues long. Deletions cut 2 bases from V and 0 bases from J, with 8 bases between. The DNA for the CDR3 is TGCGCCAGCAGCCAAACTAGCATCTCCTACGAGCAGTACTTC. Translation gives CASSQTSISYEQYF.